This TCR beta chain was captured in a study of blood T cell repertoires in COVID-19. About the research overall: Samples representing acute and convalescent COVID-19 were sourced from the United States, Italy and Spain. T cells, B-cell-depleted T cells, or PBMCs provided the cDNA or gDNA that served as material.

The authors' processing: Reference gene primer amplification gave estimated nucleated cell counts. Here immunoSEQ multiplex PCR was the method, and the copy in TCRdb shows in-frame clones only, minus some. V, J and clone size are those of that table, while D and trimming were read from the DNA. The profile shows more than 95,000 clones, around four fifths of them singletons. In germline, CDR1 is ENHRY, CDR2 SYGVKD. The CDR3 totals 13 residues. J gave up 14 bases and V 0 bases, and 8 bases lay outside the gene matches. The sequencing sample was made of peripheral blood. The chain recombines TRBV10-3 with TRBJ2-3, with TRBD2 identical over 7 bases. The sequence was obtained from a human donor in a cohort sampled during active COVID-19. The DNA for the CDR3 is TGTGCCATCAGTGAGTCAGGGAGGACTAGTTCGTATTTT. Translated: CAISESGRTSSYF.